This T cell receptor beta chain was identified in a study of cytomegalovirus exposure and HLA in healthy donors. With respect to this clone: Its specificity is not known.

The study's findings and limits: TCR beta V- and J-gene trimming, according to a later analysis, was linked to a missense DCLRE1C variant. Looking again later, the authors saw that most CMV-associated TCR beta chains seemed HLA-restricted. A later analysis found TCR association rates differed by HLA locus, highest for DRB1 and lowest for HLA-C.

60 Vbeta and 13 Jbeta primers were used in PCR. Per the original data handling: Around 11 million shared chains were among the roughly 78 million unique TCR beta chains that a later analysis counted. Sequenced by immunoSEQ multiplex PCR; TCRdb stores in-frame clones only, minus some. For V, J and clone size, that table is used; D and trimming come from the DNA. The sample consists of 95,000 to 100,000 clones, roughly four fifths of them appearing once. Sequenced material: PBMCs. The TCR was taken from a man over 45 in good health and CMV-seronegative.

This CDR3 reads CASSLRLLNYGYTF. In DNA form, the CDR3 reads TGTGCCAGCAGCCTAAGACTTCTGAACTATGGCTACACCTTC. The chain recombines TRBV5-5 with TRBJ1-2, with D hard to call. CDR3 length: 14 amino acids. Germline lookup yields CDR1 SGHKS and CDR2 YYEKEE (reference sequence). The V end was cut by 4 bases, the J end by 2 bases, with 12 bases between.